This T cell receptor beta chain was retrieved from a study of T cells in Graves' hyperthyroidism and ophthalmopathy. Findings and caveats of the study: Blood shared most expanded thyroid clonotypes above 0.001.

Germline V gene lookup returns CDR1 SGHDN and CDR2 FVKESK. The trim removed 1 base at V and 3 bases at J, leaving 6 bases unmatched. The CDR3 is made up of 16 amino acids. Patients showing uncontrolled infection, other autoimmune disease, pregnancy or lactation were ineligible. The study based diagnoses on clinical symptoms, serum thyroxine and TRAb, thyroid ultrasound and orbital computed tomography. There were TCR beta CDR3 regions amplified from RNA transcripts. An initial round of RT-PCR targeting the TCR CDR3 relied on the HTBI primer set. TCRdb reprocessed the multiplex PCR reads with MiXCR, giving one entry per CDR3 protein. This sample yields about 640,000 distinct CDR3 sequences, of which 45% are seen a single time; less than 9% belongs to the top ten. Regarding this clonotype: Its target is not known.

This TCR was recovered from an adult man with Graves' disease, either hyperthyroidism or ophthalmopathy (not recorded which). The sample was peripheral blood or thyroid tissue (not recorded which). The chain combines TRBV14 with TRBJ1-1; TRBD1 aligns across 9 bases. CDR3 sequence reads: CASSQVTGGLYTEAFF. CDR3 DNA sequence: TGTGCCAGCAGCCAAGTCACAGGGGGCCTATACACTGAAGCTTTCTTT.